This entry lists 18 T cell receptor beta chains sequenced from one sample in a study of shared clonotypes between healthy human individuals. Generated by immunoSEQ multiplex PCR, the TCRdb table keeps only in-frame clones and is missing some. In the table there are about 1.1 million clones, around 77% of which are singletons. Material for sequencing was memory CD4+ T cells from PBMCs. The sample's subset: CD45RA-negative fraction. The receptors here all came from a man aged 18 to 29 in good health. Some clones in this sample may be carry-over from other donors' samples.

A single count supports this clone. CDR3 sequence (DNA): TGTGCCAGCAGCCCGACTAGCGGAGCGCAGTTCTTC. As protein: CASSPTSGAQFF. The chain combines TRBV7-9 with TRBJ2-1, with TRBD2 matching 9 bases. Germline-derived CDR1 and CDR2 are SEHNR and FQNEAQ (reference sequence). The CDR3 spans 12 residues. V lost 5 bases and J lost 12; bases outside the gene matches: 5.

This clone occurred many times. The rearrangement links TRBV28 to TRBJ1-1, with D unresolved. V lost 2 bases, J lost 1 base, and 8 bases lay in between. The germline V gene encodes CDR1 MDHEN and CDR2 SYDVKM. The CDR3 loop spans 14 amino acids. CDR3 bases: TGTGCCAGCAGTTTAGGAGCGGGGAACACTGAAGCTTTCTTT. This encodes CASSLGAGNTEAFF.

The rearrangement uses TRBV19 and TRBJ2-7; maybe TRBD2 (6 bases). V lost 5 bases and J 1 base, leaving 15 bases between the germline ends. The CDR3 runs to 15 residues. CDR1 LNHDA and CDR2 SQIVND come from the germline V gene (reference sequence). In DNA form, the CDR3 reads TGTGCCAGTAGTCCAGGGTGGAGGGGATCCTACGAGCAGTACTTC. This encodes CASSPGWRGSYEQYF.

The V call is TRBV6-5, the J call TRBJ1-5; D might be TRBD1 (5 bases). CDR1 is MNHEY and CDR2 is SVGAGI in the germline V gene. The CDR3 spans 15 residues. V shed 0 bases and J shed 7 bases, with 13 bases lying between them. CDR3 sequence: CASSYSAGLGQPQHF. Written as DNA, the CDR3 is TGTGCCAGCAGTTACTCAGCAGGGTTGGGGCAGCCCCAGCATTTT.

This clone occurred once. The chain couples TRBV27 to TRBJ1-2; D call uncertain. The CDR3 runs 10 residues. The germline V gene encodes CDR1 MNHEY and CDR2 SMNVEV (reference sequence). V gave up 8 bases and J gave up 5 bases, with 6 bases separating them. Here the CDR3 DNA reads TGTGCCAGCGGTAAATATGGCTACACCTTC. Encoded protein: CASGKYGYTF.

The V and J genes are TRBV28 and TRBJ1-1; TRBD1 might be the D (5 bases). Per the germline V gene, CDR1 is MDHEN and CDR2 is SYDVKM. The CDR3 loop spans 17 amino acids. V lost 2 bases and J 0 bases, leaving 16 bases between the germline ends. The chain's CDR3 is CASSLTRWGTVNTEAFF. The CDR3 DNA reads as TGTGCCAGCAGTTTAACTCGGTGGGGGACGGTGAACACTGAAGCTTTCTTT.

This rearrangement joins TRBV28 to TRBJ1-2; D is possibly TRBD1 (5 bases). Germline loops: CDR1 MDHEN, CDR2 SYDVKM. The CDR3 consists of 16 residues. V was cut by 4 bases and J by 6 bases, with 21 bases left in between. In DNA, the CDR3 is TGTGCCAGCAGTTCCCAGGGACGGGCCTGGGGAGATGGCTACACCTTC. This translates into CASSSQGRAWGDGYTF.

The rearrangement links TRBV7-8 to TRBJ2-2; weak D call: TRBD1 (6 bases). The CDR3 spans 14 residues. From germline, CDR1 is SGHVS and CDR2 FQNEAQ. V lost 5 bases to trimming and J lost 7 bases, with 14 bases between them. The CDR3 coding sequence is TGTGCCAGCAGCCCTTACAGGGTTGACGGGGAGCTGTTTTTT. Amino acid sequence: CASSPYRVDGELFF.

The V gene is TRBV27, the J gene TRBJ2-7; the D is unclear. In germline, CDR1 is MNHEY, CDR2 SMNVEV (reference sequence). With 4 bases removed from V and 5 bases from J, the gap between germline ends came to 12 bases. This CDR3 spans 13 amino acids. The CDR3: CASSWKGGDEQYF. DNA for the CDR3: TGTGCCAGCAGTTGGAAGGGTGGGGACGAGCAGTACTTC.

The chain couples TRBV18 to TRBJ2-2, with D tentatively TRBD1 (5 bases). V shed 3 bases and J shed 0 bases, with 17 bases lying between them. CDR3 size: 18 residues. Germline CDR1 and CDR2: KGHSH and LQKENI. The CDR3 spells CASSPAVLAGPNTGELFF. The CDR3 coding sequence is TGTGCCAGCTCACCGGCTGTTCTGGCAGGGCCGAACACCGGGGAGCTGTTTTTT.

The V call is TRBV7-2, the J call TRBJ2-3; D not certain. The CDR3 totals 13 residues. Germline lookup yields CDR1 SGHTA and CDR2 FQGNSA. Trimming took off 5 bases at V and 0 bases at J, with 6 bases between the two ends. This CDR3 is CASSRLSTDTQYF. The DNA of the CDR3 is TGTGCCAGCAGCAGGCTTAGCACAGATACGCAGTATTTT.

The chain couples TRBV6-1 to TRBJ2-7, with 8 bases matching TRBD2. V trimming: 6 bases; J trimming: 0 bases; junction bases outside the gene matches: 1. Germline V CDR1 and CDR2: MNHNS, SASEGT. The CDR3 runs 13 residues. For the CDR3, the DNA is TGTGCCAGCAGCACTAGCGGCTCCTACGAGCAGTACTTC. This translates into CASSTSGSYEQYF.

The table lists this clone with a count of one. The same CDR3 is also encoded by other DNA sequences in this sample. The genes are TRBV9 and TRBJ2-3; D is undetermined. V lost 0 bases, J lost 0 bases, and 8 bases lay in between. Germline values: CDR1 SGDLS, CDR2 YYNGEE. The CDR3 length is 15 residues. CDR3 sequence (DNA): TGTGCCAGCAGCGTAGCCCCAGCTAGCACAGATACGCAGTATTTT. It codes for CASSVAPASTDTQYF. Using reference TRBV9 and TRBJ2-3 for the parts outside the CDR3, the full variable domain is DSGVTQTPKHLITATGQRVTLRCSPRSGDLSVYWYQQSLDQGLQFLIQYYNGEERAKGNILERFSAQQFPDLHSELNLSSLELGDSALYFCASSVAPASTDTQYFGPGTRLTVL.

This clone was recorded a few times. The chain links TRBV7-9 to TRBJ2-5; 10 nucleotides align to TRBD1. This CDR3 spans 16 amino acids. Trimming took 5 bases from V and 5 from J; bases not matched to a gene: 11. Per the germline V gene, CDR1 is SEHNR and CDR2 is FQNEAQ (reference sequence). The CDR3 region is CASSPFDRGQGETQYF. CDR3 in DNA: TGTGCCAGCAGCCCGTTTGACAGGGGGCAGGGGGAGACCCAGTACTTC.

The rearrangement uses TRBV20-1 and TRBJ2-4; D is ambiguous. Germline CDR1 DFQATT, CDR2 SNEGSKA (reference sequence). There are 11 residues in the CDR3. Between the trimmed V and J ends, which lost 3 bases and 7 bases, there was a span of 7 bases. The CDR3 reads CSASPGNIQYF. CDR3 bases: TGCAGTGCTAGTCCTGGTAACATTCAGTACTTC.

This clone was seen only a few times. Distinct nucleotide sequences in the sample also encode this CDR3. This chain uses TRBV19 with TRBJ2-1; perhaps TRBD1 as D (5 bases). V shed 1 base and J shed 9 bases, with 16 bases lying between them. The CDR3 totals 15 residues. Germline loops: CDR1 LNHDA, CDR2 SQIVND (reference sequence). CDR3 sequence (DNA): TGTGCCAGTAGTATAGTCTCGTCAGGGTACGGTGAGCAGTTCTTC. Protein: CASSIVSSGYGEQFF.

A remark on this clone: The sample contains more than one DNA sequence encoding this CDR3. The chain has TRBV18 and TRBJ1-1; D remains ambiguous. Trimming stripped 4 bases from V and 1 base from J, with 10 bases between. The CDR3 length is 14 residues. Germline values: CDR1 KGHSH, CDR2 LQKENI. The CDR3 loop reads CASSLGGRNTEAFF. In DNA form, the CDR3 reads TGTGCCAGCTCACTGGGAGGGCGGAACACTGAAGCTTTCTTT.

This CDR3 is CASSLRGRGDGGMAVGEQFF. In DNA, the CDR3 is TGTGCCAGCAGTCTCCGGGGCAGGGGTGATGGTGGGATGGCCGTAGGTGAGCAGTTCTTC. This chain uses TRBV21-1 with TRBJ2-1; the listed D gene, TRBD1, was not tested against the DNA. TRBV21-1 is deemed a pseudogene. The CDR3 totals 20 residues.